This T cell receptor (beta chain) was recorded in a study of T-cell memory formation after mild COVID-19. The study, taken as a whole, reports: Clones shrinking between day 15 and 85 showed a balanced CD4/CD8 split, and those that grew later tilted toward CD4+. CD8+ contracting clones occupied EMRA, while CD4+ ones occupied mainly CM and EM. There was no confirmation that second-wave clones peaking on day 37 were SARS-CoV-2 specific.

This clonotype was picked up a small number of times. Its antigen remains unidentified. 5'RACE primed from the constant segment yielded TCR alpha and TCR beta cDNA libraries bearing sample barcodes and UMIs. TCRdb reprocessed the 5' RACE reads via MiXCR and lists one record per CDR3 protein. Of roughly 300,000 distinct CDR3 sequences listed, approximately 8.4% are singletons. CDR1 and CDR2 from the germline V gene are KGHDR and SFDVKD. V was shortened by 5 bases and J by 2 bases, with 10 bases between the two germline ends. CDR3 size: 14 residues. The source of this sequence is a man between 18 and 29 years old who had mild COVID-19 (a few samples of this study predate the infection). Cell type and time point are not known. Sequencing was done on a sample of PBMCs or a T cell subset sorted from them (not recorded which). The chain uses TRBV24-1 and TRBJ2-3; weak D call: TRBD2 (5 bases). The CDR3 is CATSARAYTDTQYF. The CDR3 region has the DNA TGTGCCACCAGTGCGCGGGCTTACACAGATACGCAGTATTTT.